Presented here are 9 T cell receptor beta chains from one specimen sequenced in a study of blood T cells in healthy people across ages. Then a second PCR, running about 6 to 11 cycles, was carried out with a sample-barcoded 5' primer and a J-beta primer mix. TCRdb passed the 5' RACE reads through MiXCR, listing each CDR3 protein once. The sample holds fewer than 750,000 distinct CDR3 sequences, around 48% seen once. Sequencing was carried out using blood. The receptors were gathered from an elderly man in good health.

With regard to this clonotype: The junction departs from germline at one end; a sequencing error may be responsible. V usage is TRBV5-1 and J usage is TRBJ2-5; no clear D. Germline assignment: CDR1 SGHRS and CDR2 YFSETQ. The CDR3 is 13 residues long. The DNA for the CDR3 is TGCGCCAGCAGCCCCGTACTTCTGGAGACCCGGTACTTC. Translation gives CASSPVLLETRYF.

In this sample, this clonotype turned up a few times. The CDR3 DNA reads TGTGCCAGCAGCTTAGGAGGGGGCTTCTACGAGCAGTACTTC. It yields the protein CASSLGGGFYEQYF. V gene TRBV7-9 combines with J gene TRBJ2-7; 7 bases line up with TRBD1. The CDR3 length is 14 residues. Germline CDR1 and CDR2: SEHNR and FQNEAQ (reference sequence). V shed 1 base, J shed 3 bases, and the junction held 3 bases outside the gene matches.

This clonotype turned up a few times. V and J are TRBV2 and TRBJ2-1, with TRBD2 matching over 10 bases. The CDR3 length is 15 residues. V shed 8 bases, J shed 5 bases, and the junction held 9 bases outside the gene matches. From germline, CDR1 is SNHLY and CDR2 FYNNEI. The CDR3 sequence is CASDLSGRTHNEQFF. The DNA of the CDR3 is TGTGCCAGCGACCTTAGCGGGAGGACCCACAATGAGCAGTTCTTC.

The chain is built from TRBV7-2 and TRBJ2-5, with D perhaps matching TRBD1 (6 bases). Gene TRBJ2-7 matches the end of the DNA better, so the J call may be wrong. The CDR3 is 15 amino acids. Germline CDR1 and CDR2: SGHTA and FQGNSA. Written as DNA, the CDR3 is TGTGCCAGCAGCTTAGGTGGACAGCCTAGCTACGAGCAGTACTTC. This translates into CASSLGGQPSYEQYF.

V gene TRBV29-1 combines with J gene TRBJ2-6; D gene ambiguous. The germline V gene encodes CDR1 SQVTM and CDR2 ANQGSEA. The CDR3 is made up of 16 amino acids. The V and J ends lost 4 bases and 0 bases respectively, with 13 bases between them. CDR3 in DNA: TGCAGCGTTGGGTACGGGTGGGTCTCTGGGGCCAACGTCCTGACTTTC. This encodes CSVGYGWVSGANVLTF. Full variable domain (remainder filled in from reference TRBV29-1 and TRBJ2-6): SAVISQKPSRDICQRGTSLTIQCQVDSQVTMMFWYRQQPGQSLTLIATANQGSEATYESGFVIDKFPISRPNLTFSTLTVSNMSPEDSSIYLCSVGYGWVSGANVLTFGAGSRLTVL.

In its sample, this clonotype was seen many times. The CDR3 spells CASSYSYFTRPGERLNEQFF. The CDR3 DNA is TGTGCCAGCAGTTACTCGTATTTCACTCGACCGGGAGAGAGATTGAATGAGCAGTTCTTC. The genes are TRBV6-5 and TRBJ2-1, with TRBD2 as a possible D gene (6 bases). V was shortened by 0 bases and J by 7 bases, with 28 bases between the two germline ends. CDR3 size: 20 residues. Germline loops: CDR1 MNHEY, CDR2 SVGAGI.

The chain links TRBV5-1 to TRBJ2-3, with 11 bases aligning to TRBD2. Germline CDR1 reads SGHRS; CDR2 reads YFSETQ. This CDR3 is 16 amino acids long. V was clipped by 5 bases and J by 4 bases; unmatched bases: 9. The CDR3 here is CASRIISGGASDTQYF. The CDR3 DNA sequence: TGCGCCAGCAGGATAATTAGCGGGGGGGCATCAGATACGCAGTATTTT.

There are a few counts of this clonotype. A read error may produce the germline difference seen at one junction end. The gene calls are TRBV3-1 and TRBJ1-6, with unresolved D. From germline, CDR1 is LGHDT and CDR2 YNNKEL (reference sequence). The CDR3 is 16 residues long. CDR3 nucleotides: TGTGCCAGCAGCCTCCTTGACCGCTACTCTAATTCGCCCCTCCACTTT. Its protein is CASSLLDRYSNSPLHF.

The CDR3 here is CASSPLFRTDTQYF. The DNA for the CDR3 is TGTGCCAGCAGCCCCCTTTTCCGCACAGATACGCAGTATTTT. The rearrangement links TRBV21-1 to TRBJ2-3; the D call in the table, TRBD1, was not verified against the DNA. TRBV21-1 is a pseudogene. This CDR3 is 14 amino acids long.